The TCR beta chain under discussion was sequenced for a study of blood T cell repertoires in COVID-19. Resolution of symptoms, clearance, or two negative PCRs was present in recovered Cohort 3 donors. The table came from immunoSEQ multiplex PCR; TCRdb's copy has only in-frame clones and leaves some out. The sample has more than 300,000 clones; 85% to 90% are singletons. The germline V and J ends were trimmed by 0 bases and 3 bases, with 11 bases remaining between them. The CDR3 has 16 residues. This clonotype was sampled from a woman in her late teens or twenties who had recovered from COVID-19. Material for sequencing was PBMCs or T cells enriched from blood (not recorded which). This chain links TRBV6-7 with TRBJ1-4; D not certain. Being an ORF, TRBV6-7 has a function that is uncertain. This CDR3 reads CASSYSRQTSNEKLFF. The CDR3 DNA reads TGTGCCAGCAGTTACTCGAGGCAGACCTCTAATGAAAAACTGTTTTTT.